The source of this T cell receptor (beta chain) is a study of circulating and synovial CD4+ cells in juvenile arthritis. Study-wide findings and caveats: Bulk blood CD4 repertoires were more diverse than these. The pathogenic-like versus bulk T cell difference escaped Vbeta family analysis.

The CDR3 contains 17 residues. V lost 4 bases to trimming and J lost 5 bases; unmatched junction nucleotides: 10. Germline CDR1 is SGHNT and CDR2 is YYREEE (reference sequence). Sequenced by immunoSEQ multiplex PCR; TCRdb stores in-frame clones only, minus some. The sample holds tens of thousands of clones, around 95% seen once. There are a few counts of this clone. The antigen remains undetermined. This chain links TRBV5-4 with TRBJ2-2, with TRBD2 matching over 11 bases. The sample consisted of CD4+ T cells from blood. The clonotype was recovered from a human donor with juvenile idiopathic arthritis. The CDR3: CASSDRLAGMGTGELFF. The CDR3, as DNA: TGTGCCAGCAGCGACAGACTAGCGGGGATGGGAACCGGGGAGCTGTTTTTT.